This TCR beta chain was identified during a study of PD-1 blockade in classical Hodgkin lymphoma (dated by TCRdb to 2020 to 2021). Some background on the complete study: A peripheral blood immune signature of response to PD-1 blockade in classical Hodgkin lymphoma was defined using TCR beta sequencing and CyTOF.

What the time point label conveys for this sample: newly diagnosed, previously untreated cHL patient sample. A Miltenyi CD4+ T cell isolation kit was used for magnetic negative selection to purify CD4+ T cells from thawed PBMCs. As a comparison group for the relapsed/refractory trial patients, PBMCs were sequenced from patients with newly diagnosed, previously untreated classical Hodgkin lymphoma. Peripheral blood was collected in 8 mL Vacutainer Cell Preparation Tubes, from which PBMCs were isolated by centrifugation and then cryopreserved. Purified CD4+ and CD8+ fractions were prepared only for cases in which an additional PBMC sample was available. On LS columns in a quadroMACS separator, the magnetically labelled cells were depleted, and the flow-through was collected as the purified fraction. Genomic DNA was extracted with the Qiagen DNeasy kit from unsorted PBMCs and from negatively selected CD4+ and CD8+ fractions. Amplification of TCR beta CDR3 regions was done by immunoSEQ multiplex PCR with primers that anneal to V and J segments. A synthetic immune receptor repertoire was used to minimize amplification bias, and remaining bias was computationally removed after sequencing. In the source study's methods: Repertoire diversity was quantified as the Shannon entropy index using custom Python scripts. Unsorted, CD4+ and CD8+ repertoires were analyzed separately, except in combined analyses where CD4+ and CD8+ sequences were merged in silico. The source is immuneACCESS, and TCRdb retained only in-frame sequences with V and J called. Part of the clones is not carried over; for the studies checked, unresolved V genes explain less than half of this, and the remainder is unexplained. V and J calls and clone size follow that table, whereas D and trimming were derived from the DNA. For this sample there are around 30,000 clones; 80% to 90% appear just once. The ten top clones hold approximately 0.2% of the sample.

Of note for this clone: The antigen it binds to is not known. No base-level quality is on record; no much larger clone is a single base apart.

From V the trimming removes 4 bases and from J it removes 5 bases, while the gene matches leave 3 bases of the junction unaccounted for. The germline V gene encodes CDR1 LNHDA and CDR2 SQIVND (reference sequence). Including the terminal cysteine and phenylalanine, the CDR3 comprises 14 residues. This entry keeps only the CDR3 DNA: 42 bases, framed from base 1. Results the study describes overall, beyond this receptor: Baseline TCR diversity was reported as lower in newly diagnosed patients than in healthy donors, and lower still in relapsed/refractory patients. The study was restricted to a single clinical trial cohort, and the causes of repertoire differences, possibly disease activity or prior therapy, were left undefined.

Sample: CD4+ T cells from blood. Here the chain combines TRBV19 and TRBJ2-1; a stretch of 9 junction bases matches TRBD2. The receptor comes from a human donor with classical Hodgkin lymphoma. The nucleotides are TGTGCCAGTAGTAGCGGGAGGGGGGACAATGAGCAGTTCTTC. This translates into CASSSGRGDNEQFF.